This T cell receptor beta chain was sequenced in a study of T cells in Graves' hyperthyroidism and ophthalmopathy (dated by TCRdb to the late 2010s). Regarding the complete study: Peripheral blood samples were taken at initial diagnosis, before any treatment was given. A discovery cohort of about a hundred patients, roughly 43 with Graves' ophthalmopathy and more than 55 with stable Graves' hyperthyroidism, was used to find distinguishing TCR V-J signatures. According to the paper, TCR Vbeta CDR3 sequencing was carried out on about 140 peripheral blood samples, which came from under 50 ophthalmopathy, 70 to 80 hyperthyroidism and approximately 17 progressor patients. In roughly six Graves' hyperthyroidism patients, the study also compared T-cell repertoires from thyroid tissue with T-cell repertoires from blood. An independent validation cohort of fewer than 20 hyperthyroidism patients and 17 patients who later progressed to ophthalmopathy tested prospective prediction of ophthalmopathy. Following sampling, methimazole starting at 30 mg daily was given to hyperthyroidism patients, and high-dose intravenous methylprednisolone was given to ophthalmopathy patients. For training and testing, the roughly 100 patients in the discovery cohort were randomly divided in a 7:3 ratio. What the authors observed across the whole study: In validation, progression to ophthalmopathy was predicted by the model with around 71% sensitivity and 72% to 85% specificity, a median of roughly six months before onset. Ophthalmopathy was separated from stable hyperthyroidism by a 13 V-J signature model, with approximately 89% sensitivity and approximately 84% specificity obtained in cross-validation and 80%/75% obtained in testing. Sample size was not statistically predetermined, and investigators were not blinded to group allocation. Blood samples also contained most of the expanded thyroid clonotypes (frequency above 0.001), which suggests that blood repertoires may reflect thyroid immune responses.

This clonotype was observed at least ten times. No antigen is known for it. No clone much larger than this one lies a single base away; base qualities are absent. The germline V gene yields SNHLY for CDR1 and FYNNEI for CDR2. A distance of 13 bases separates the germline ends of V and J, which lose 7 bases and 7 bases respectively. The CDR3 holds 12 amino acids from the cysteine to the phenylalanine. Just the 36-base CDR3 DNA is kept, in frame starting at base 1. Stable Graves' hyperthyroidism was defined as no progression to ophthalmopathy during 18 months of follow-up. Hyperthyroidism patients were newly diagnosed, had a disease duration of under 2 months, and were aged 18 to 65 years. Exclusion was applied to patients with uncontrolled infections, other autoimmune diseases, pregnancy or lactation. Clinical symptoms, serum thyroxine and TRAb, thyroid ultrasound, and orbital computed tomography formed the basis for the diagnoses. PBMCs were separated from around 9.1 ml of fresh peripheral blood using Ficoll-Paque density gradient centrifugation. Trizol reagent was used to extract total RNA, and RNA quality was then checked on an Agilent 2100 Bioanalyzer.

The TCR beta CDR3 regions were amplified from the RNA transcripts. The first round of RT-PCR for the TCR CDR3 was performed with the HTBI primer set and the Qiagen OneStep RT-PCR kit. The libraries were constructed in a second round of multiplex PCR and then size-selected and purified. The libraries were sequenced on an Illumina HiSeq2000 using paired-end 100 bp reads. The paper's processing steps were these. SOAPnuke was used to process the raw data, with reads discarded if the reads contained adapters or uncalled bases, had a mean Phred below 15, or lacked an exact constant-primer or identifier match. COPE v1.2.5 was used to merge high-quality paired reads, and clonotypes were defined as unique nucleotide sequences. Clonotypes were aligned to IMGT TRBV, TRBD and TRBJ reference segments using MiTCR v1.1. The analysis was restricted to V-J combinations with a frequency above 0.0001, which together covered 99.2% of the repertoires. A TCS score was defined as the ratio of F50 (clonal expansion) to E x V (chaos), with BLOSUM62-based TCRdist applied between CDR3 peptides within each V-J. Welch's t-statistics and random forest reduced just over 500 V-J features to fewer than 15, which were used in a naive Bayes classifier (R e1071). TCRdb applied fastp at Q25 and MiXCR to the public reads, then kept only in-frame beta chains. Here each entry gathers all rows of one CDR3 protein and keeps the most common genes and DNA. None of the V and J calls come from the authors' own analysis; TCRdb made them. For this sample there are around 690,000 distinct CDR3 sequences; 17% appear just once. About 14% of the sample goes to the ten largest clones.

The sample taken for sequencing was blood. The V and J segments used are TRBV2 and TRBJ1-1; TRBD1 might be the D gene, on 6 matching bases. The sequence came from a man aged 45 to 65 with Graves' hyperthyroidism. The DNA sequence is TGTGCCAGCAAGGAGGGGGGCAGTGAAGCTTTCTTT. The encoded protein is CASKEGGSEAFF.